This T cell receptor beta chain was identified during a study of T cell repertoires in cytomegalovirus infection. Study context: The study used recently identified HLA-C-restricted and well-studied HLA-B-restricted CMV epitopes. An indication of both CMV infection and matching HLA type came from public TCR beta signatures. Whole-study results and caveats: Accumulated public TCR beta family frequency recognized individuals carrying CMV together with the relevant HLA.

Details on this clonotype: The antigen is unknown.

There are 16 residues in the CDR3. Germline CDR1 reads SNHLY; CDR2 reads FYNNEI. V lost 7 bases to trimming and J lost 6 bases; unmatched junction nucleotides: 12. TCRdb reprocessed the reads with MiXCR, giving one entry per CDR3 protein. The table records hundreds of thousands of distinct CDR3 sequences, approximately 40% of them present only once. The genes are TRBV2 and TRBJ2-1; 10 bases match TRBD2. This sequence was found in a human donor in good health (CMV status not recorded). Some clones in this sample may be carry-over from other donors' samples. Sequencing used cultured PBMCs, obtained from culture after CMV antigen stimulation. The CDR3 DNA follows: TGTGCCAGCACCGGACTAGCGGAGGGGAGGGGCAATGAGCAGTTCTTC. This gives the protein CASTGLAEGRGNEQFF. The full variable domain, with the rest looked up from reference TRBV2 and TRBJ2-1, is EPEVTQTPSHQVTQMGQEVILRCVPISNHLYFYWYRQILGQKVEFLVSFYNNEISEKSEIFDDQFSVERPDGSNFTLKIRSTKLEDSAMYFCASTGLAEGRGNEQFFGPGTRLTVL.